The clone carrying this T cell receptor (beta chain) was observed a handful of times. This sample is part of a study of blood T cells in healthy people across ages. A second roughly 6 to 12 cycle PCR used barcoded and J-beta primers. Using its own MiXCR run on the 5' RACE reads, TCRdb lists one record per CDR3 protein. Of about 1,400,000 distinct CDR3 sequences in the sample, roughly 40% were seen once. Sequenced material: blood. The clonotype comes from a woman aged 18-30 years in good health.

CDR3 sequence: CASSLLVGNTGELFF. CDR3 bases: TGTGCCAGCAGCTTATTAGTAGGGAACACCGGGGAGCTGTTTTTT. The J gene is TRBJ2-2, the V gene TRBV7-9; D remains ambiguous. Trimming stripped 2 bases from V and 1 base from J, with 8 bases between. The CDR3 sequence is 15 residues long. CDR1 and CDR2 (germline): SEHNR, FQNEAQ (reference sequence).